This T cell receptor (beta chain) is from a study of blood T cell repertoires in COVID-19. At the level of the study: Acute and convalescent COVID-19 samples came from the United States, Italy and Spain. PBMCs, B-cell-depleted T cells, or T cells provided the cDNA or gDNA that made up the material.

Sequenced by immunoSEQ multiplex PCR; TCRdb stores in-frame clones only, minus some. The sample contains about 70,000 clones, about 81% of which appear only once. Trimming took 4 bases from V and 6 from J; bases not matched to a gene: 3. Per the germline V gene, CDR1 is LNHNV and CDR2 is YYDKDF (reference sequence). This CDR3 has 15 amino acids. The chain couples TRBV15 to TRBJ2-1; 13 nucleotides agree with TRBD2. Material for sequencing was peripheral blood. This TCR derives from a man at least 80 years old with acute or convalescent COVID-19. The chain's CDR3 is CATSKGLAGPNEQFF. DNA of the CDR3: TGTGCCACCAGCAAGGGACTAGCGGGACCCAATGAGCAGTTCTTC.